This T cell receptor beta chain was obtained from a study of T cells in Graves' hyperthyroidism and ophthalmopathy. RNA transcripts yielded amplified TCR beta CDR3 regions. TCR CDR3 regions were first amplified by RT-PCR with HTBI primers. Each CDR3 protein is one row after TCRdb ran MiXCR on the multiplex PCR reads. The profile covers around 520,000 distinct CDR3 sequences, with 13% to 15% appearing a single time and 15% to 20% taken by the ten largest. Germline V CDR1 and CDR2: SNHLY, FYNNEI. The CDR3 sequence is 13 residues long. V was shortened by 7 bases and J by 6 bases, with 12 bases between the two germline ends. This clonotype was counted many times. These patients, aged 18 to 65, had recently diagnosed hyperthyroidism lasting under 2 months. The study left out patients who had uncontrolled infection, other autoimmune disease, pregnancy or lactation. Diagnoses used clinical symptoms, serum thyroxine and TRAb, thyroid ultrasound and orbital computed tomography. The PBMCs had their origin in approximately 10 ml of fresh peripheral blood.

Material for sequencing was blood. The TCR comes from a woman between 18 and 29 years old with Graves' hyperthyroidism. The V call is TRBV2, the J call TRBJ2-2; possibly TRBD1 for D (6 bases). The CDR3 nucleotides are TGTGCCAGCAAGGGGGATTTGGCCGGGGAGCTGTTTTTT. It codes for CASKGDLAGELFF.